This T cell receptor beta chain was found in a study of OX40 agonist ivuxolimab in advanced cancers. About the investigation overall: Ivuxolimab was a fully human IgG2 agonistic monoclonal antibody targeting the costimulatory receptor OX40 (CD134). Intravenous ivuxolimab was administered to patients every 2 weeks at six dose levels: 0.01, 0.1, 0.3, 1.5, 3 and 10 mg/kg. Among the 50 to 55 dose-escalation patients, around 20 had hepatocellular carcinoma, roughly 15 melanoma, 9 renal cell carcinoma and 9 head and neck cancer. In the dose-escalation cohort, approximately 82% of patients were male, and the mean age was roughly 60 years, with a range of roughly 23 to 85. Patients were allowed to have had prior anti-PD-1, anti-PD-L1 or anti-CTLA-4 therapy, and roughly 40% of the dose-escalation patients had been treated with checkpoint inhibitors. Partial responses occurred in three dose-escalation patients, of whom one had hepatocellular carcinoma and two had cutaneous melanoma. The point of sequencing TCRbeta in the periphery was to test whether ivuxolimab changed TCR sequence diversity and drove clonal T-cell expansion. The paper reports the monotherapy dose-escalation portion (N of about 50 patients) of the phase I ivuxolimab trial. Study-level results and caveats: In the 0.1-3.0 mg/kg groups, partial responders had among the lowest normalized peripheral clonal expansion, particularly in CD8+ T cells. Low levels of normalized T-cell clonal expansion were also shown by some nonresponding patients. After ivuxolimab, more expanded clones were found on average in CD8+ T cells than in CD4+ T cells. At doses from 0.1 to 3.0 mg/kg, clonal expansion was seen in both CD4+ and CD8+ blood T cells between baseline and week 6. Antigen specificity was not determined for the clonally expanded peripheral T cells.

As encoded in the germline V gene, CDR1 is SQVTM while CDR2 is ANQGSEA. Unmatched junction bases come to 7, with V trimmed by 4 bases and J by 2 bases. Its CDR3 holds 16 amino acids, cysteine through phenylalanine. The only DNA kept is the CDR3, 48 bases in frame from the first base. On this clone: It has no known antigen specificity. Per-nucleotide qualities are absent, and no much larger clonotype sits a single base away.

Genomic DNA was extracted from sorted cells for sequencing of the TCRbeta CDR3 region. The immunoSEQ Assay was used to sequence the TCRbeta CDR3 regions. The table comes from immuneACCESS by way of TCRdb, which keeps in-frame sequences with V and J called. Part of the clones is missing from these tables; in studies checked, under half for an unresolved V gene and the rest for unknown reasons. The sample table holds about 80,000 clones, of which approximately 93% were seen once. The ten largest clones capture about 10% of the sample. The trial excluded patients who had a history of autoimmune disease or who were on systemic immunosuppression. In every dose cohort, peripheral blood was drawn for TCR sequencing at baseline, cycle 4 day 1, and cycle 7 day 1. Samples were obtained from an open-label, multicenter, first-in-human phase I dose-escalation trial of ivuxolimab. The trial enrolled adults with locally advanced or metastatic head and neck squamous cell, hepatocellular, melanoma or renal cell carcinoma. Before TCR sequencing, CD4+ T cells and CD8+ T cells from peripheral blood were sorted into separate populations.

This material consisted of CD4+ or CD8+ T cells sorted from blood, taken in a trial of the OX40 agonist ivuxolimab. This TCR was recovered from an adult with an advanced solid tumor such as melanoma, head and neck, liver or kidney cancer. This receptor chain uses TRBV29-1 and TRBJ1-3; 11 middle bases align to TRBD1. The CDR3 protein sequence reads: CSVGPVDRGPGNTIYF. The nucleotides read TGCAGCGTTGGCCCCGTGGACAGGGGGCCTGGAAACACCATATATTTT.